The 5 T cell receptor beta chains in this list originate from one sample, sequenced in a study of blood T cell repertoires in COVID-19. Only in-frame clones appear in the TCRdb table, and some are missing; sequencing was by immunoSEQ multiplex PCR. The sample has around 180,000 clones, approximately 85% seen once. Material: peripheral blood. The receptors were sampled from a man aged 55 to 70 with acute or convalescent COVID-19.

V gene TRBV6-2 or TRBV6-3 combines with J gene TRBJ2-7; 9 bases map to TRBD1. CDR3 size: 19 residues. V was clipped by 6 bases and J by 1 base; unmatched bases: 19. Germline V gene sequence: CDR1 MNHEY, CDR2 SVGEGT. The CDR3 is CASSPRGPHTGGRSYEQYF. Here the CDR3 DNA reads TGTGCCAGCAGCCCAAGGGGACCACACACAGGGGGCCGTTCCTACGAGCAGTACTTC.

This sequence joins TRBV18 and TRBJ2-1; the match to TRBD2 covers 15 bases. Germline V lookup: CDR1 KGHSH, CDR2 LQKENI. With 2 bases clipped from V and 7 bases from J, the junction kept 3 bases outside the gene matches. The CDR3 runs 16 residues. The CDR3 sequence is CASSPGTSGRKNEQFF. CDR3 DNA: TGTGCCAGCTCACCAGGGACTAGCGGGAGGAAGAATGAGCAGTTCTTC.

This rearrangement joins TRBV7-2 to TRBJ2-2; 9 bases agree with TRBD2. The germline gives CDR1 SGHTA, CDR2 FQGNSA. This CDR3 contains 16 residues. V lost 3 bases and J lost 5; bases outside the gene matches: 7. The CDR3: CASSFKASGRTGELFF. In DNA form, the CDR3 reads TGTGCCAGCAGCTTCAAGGCGAGCGGGAGGACCGGGGAGCTGTTTTTT.

This clone was picked up one time. The V gene is TRBV5-3, the J gene TRBJ2-7; the match to TRBD2 covers 12 bases. TRBV5-3 falls under the ORF class, with uncertain function. V was pared by 7 bases and J by 6 bases, with 8 bases of the junction left unmatched. CDR3 length: 14 amino acids. CDR3 region: CARYLAGGPGEQYF. CDR3 bases: TGTGCCAGATATCTAGCGGGAGGGCCTGGCGAGCAGTACTTC.

This clone came up once. This chain joins TRBV5-1 and TRBJ1-3, with 8 bases lining up with TRBD1. The CDR3 spans 16 residues. Germline V lookup: CDR1 SGHRS, CDR2 YFSETQ. J lost 0 bases, V lost 4 bases, and 6 bases had no gene match. CDR3 sequence: CASSPGDRTSGNTIYF. The CDR3 bases are TGCGCCAGCAGCCCGGGGGACAGGACCTCTGGAAACACCATATATTTT.